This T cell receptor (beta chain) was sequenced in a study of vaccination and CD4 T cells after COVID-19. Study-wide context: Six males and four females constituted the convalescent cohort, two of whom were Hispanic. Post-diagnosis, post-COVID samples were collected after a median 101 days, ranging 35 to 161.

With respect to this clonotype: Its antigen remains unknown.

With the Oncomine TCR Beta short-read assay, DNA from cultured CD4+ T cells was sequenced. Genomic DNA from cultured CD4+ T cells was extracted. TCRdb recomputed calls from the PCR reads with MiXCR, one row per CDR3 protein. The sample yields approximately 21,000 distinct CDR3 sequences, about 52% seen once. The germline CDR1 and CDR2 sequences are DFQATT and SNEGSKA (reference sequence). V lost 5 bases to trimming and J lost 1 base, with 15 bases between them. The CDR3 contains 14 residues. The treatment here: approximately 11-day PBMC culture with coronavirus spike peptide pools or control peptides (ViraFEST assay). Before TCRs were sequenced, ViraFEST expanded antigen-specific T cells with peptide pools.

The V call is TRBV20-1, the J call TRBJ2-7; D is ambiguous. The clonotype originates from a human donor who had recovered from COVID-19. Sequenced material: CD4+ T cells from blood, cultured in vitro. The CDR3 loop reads CSAVSDGFSYEQYF. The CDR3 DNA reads TGCAGTGCTGTCTCTGATGGCTTTTCCTACGAGCAGTACTTC.